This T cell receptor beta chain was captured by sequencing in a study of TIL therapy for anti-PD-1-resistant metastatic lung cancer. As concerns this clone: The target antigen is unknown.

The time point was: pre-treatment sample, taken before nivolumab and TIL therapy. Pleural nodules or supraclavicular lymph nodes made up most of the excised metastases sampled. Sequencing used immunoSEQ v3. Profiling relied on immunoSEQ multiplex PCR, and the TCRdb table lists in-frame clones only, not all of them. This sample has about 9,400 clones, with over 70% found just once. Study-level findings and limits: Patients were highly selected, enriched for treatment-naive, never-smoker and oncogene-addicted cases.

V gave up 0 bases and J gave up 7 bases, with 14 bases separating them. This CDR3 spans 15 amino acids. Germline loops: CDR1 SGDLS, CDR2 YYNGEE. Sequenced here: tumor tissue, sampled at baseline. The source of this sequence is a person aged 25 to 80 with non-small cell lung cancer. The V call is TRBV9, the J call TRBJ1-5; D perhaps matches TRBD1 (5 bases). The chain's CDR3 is CASSVEGIEGQPQHF. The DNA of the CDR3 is TGTGCCAGCAGCGTAGAGGGGATCGAAGGACAGCCCCAGCATTTT. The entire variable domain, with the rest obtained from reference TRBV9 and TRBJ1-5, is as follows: DSGVTQTPKHLITATGQRVTLRCSPRSGDLSVYWYQQSLDQGLQFLIQYYNGEERAKGNILERFSAQQFPDLHSELNLSSLELGDSALYFCASSVEGIEGQPQHFGDGTRLSIL.